The following is a TCR beta chain sequence with its context. The antigen is not known. This entry belongs to a study of glioma-infiltrating T cells after dendritic cell vaccination. Overall study: Between the early 2000s and the early 2010s, patients got autologous tumor lysate-pulsed dendritic cell vaccines. The vaccine used monocyte-derived dendritic cells pulsed overnight with autologous tumor lysate.

TCRB CDR3 was amplified from 2 ug genomic DNA or less. TCRdb's copy holds only in-frame clones and misses some; the assay was immunoSEQ multiplex PCR. The sample has some 70,000 clones; 80% to 85% are singletons. This CDR3 is built from 14 residues. The V gene's germline CDR1 is SNHLY and CDR2 FYNNEI. With V trimmed by 6 bases and J by 6 bases, 6 bases remained unmatched. General study points: Estimated pretreatment TIL content predicted outcome after dendritic cell vaccination.

This receptor was obtained from a human donor with glioblastoma. Source: blood, taken before dendritic cell vaccination. The V and J genes are TRBV2 and TRBJ2-2; 8 positions match TRBD2. The CDR3 nucleotides are TGTGCCAGCAGAAGCTCGGGGGGGGCCGGGGAGCTGTTTTTT. This translates into CASRSSGGAGELFF.